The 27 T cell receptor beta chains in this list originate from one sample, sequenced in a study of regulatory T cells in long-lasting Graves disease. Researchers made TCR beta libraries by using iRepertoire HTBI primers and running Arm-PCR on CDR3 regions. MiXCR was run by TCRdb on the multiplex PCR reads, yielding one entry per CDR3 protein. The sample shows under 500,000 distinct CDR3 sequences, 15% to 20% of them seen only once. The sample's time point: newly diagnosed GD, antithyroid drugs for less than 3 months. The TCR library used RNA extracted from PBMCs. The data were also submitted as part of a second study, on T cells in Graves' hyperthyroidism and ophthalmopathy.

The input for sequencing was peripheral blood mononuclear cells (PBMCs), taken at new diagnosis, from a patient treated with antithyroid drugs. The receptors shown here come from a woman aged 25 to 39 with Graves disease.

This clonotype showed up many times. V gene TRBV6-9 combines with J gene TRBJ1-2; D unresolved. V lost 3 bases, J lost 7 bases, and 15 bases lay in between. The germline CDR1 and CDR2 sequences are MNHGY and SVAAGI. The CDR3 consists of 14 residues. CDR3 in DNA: TGTGCCAGCAGTTACTCCCACAGCGGCTCTGGCTACACCTTC. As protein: CASSYSHSGSGYTF.

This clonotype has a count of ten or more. DNA of the CDR3: TGCAGTGCTAGAGATCTGACAGACACTGAAGCTTTCTTT. The encoded protein is CSARDLTDTEAFF. J is TRBJ1-1 and V is TRBV20-1; possibly TRBD1 for D (5 bases). From germline, CDR1 is DFQATT and CDR2 SNEGSKA (reference sequence). The V end lost 0 bases, the J end lost 3 bases, and 8 bases lay between the germline ends. The CDR3 runs to 13 residues.

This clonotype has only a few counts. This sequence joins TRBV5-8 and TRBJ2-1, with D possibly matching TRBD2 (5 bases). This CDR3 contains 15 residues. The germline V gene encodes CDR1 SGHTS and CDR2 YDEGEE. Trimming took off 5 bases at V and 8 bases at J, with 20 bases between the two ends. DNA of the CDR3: TGTGCCAGCAGAGGACCTATGAGGGCCGGGGATGAGCAGTTCTTC. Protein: CASRGPMRAGDEQFF.

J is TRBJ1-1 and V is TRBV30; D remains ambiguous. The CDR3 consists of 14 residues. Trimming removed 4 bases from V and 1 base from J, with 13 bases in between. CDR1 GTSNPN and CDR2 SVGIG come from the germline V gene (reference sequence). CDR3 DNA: TGTGCCTGGAAGGAAGTAGGAAAGAACACTGAAGCTTTCTTT. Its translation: CAWKEVGKNTEAFF.

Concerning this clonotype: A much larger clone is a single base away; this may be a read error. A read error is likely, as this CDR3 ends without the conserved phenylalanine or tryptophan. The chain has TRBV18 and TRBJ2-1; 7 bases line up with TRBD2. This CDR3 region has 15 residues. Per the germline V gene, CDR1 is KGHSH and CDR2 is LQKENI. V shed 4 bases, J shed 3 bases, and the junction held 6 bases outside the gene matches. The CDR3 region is CASSQGTTNYNEQFL. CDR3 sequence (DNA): TGTGCCAGCTCACAGGGGACTACCAACTACAATGAGCAGTTCCTC.

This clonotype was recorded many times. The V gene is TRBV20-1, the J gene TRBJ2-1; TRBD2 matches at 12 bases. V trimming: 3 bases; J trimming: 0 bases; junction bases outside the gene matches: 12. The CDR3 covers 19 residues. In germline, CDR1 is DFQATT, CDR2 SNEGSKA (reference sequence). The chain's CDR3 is CSASLWTSGTPGSYNEQFF. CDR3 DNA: TGCAGTGCTAGCCTTTGGACTAGCGGGACCCCTGGCTCCTACAATGAGCAGTTCTTC.

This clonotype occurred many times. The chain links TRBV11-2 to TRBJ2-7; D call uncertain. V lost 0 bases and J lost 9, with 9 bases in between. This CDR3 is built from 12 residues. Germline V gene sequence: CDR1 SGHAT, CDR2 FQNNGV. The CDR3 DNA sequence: TGTGCCAGCAGCTTAGATCACGGTCGGCAGTACTTC. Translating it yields CASSLDHGRQYF.

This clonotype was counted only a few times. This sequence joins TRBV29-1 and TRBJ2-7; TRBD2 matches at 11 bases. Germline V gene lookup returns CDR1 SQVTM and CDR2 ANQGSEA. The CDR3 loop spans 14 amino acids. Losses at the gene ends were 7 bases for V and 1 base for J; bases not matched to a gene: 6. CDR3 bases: TGCAGCGCCCTCTCTAGCGGGAGGTCCTACGAGCAGTACTTC. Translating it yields CSALSSGRSYEQYF.

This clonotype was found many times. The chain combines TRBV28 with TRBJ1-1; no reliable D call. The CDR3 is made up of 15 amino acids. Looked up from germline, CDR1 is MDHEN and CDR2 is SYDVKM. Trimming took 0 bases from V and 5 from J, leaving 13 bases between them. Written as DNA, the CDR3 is TGTGCCAGCAGTTTATGGGGTTTGAGGGCAACTGAAGCTTTCTTT. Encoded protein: CASSLWGLRATEAFF.

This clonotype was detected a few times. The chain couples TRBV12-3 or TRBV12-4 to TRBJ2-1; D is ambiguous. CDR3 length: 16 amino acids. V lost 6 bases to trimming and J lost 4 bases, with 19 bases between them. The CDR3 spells CASRPDWGILYNEQFF. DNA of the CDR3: TGTGCCAGCAGGCCTGATTGGGGTATACTTTACAATGAGCAGTTCTTC.

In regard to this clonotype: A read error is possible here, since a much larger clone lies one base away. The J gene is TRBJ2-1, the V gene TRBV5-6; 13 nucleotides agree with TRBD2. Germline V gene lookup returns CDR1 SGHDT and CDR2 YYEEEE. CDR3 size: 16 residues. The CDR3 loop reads CASSPLPGLAGYDQFF. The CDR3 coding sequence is TGTGCCAGCAGCCCTCTACCGGGACTAGCGGGATATGATCAGTTCTTC.

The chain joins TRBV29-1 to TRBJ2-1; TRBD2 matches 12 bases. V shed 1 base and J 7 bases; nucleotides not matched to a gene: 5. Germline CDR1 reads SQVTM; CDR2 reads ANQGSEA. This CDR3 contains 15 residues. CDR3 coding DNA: TGCAGCGTTGAAGCCCCTAGCGGGAGGGTGAATGAGCAGTTCTTC. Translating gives CSVEAPSGRVNEQFF.

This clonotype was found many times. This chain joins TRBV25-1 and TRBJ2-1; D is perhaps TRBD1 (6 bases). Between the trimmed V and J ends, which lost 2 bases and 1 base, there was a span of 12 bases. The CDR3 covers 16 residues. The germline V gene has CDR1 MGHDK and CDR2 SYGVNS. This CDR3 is CASSESLGQSYNEQFF. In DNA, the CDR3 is TGTGCCAGCAGTGAAAGTTTAGGACAGTCCTACAATGAGCAGTTCTTC. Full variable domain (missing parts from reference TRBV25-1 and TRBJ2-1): EADIYQTPRYLVIGTGKKITLECSQTMGHDKMYWYQQDPGMELHLIHYSYGVNSTEKGDLSSESTVSRIRTEHFPLTLESARPSHTSQYLCASSESLGQSYNEQFFGPGTRLTVL.

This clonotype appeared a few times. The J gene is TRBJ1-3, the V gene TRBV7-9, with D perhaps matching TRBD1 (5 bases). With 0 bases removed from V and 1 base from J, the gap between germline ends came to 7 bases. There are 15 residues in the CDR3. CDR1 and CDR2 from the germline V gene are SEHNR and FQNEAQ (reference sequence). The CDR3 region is CASSLATGSGNTIYF. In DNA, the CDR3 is TGTGCCAGCAGCTTAGCAACAGGTTCTGGAAACACCATATATTTT.

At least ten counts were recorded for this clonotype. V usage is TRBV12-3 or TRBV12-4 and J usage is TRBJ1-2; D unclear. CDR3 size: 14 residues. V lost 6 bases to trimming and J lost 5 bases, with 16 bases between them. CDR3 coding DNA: TGTGCCAGCAGCCGCACTCCCGAGGGATATGGCTACACCTTC. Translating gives CASSRTPEGYGYTF.

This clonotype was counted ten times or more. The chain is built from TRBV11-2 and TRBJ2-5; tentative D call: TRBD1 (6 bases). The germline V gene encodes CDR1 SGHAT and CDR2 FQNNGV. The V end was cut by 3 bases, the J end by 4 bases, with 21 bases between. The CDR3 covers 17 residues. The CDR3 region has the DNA TGTGCCAGCAGCTTCCCGCAGGGGCAGGGGTTTGGAGAGACCCAGTACTTC. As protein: CASSFPQGQGFGETQYF.

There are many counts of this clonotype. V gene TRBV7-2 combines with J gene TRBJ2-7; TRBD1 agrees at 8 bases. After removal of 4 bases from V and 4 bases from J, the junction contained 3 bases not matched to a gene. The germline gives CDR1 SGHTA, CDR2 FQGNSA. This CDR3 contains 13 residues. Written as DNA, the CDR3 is TGTGCCAGCAGCTGGACAGGGTTTTACGAGCAGTACTTC. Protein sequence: CASSWTGFYEQYF.

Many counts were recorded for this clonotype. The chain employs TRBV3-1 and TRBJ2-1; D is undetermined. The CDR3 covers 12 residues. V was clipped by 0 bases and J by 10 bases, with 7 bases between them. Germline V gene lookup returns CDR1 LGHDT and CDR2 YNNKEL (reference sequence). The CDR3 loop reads CASSQDMGEQFF. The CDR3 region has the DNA TGTGCCAGCAGCCAAGATATGGGGGAGCAGTTCTTC.

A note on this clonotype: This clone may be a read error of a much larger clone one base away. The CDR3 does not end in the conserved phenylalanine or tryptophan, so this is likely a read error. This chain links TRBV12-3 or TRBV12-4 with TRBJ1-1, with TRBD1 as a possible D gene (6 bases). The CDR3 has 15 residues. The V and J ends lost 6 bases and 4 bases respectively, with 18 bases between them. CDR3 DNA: TGTGCCAGCAGCCGGCTAACAGGGCTCGGCACTGAAGCTTTCCTT. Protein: CASSRLTGLGTEAFL.

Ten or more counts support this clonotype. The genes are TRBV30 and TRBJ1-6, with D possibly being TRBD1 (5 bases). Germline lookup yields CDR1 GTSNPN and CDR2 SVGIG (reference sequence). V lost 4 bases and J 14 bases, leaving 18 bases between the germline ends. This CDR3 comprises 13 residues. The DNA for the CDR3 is TGTGCCTGGAACCGGGGCCCTGGTGGGACCCTCCACTTT. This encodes CAWNRGPGGTLHF.

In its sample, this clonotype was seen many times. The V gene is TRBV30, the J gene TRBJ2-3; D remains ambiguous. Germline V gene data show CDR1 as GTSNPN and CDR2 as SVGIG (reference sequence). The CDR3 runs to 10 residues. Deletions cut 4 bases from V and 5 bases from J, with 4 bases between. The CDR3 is CAWKRDTQYF. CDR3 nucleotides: TGTGCCTGGAAACGAGATACGCAGTATTTT.

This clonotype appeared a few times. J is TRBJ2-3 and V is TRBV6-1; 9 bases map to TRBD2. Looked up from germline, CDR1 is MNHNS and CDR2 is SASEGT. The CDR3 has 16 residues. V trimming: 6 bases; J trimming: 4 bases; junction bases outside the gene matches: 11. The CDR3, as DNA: TGTGCCAGCAGCAACCAGGGCGGGAGGGACCCAGATACGCAGTATTTT. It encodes CASSNQGGRDPDTQYF.

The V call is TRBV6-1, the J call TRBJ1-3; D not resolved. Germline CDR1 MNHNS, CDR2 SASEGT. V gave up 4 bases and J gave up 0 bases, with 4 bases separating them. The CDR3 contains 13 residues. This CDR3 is CASSVFSGNTIYF. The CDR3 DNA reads TGTGCCAGCAGTGTCTTCTCTGGAAACACCATATATTTT.

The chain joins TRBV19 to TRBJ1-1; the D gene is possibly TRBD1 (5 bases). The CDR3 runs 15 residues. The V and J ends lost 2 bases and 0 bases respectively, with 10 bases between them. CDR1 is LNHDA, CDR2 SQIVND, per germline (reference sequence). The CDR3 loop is CASSIWGVLNTEAFF. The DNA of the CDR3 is TGTGCCAGTAGTATATGGGGGGTGCTGAACACTGAAGCTTTCTTT.

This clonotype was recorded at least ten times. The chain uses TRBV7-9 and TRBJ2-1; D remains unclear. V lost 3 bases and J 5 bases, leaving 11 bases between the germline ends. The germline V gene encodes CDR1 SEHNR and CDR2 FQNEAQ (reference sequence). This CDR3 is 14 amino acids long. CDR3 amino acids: CASSFIRPDNEQFF. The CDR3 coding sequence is TGTGCCAGCAGCTTCATCCGGCCAGACAATGAGCAGTTCTTC.

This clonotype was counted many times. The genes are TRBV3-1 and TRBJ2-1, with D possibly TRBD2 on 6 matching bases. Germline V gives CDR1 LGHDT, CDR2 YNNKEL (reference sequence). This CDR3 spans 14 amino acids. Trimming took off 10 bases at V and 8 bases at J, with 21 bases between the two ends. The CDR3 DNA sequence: TGTGCCATCTCCTCGGGCCTCGGGAGCTATGAGCAGTTCTTC. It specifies CAISSGLGSYEQFF.

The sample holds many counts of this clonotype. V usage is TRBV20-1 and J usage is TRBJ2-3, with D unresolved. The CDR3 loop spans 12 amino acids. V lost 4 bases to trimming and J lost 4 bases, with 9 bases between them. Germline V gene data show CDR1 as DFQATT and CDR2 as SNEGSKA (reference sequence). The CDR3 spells CSAMGYADTQYF. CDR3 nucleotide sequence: TGCAGTGCTATGGGGTATGCAGATACGCAGTATTTT.